This passage covers 22 T cell receptor beta chains from one sample sequenced in a study of cytomegalovirus exposure and HLA in healthy donors. Primers for the PCR totalled 60 Vbeta and 13 Jbeta. This table comes from immunoSEQ multiplex PCR, and its TCRdb copy is limited to in-frame clones, with some not included. The sample includes hundreds of thousands of clones, 72% of them seen just once. Sequencing was carried out using PBMCs. These receptors were taken from a female donor in good health and CMV-seronegative.

The chain uses TRBV11-2 and TRBJ2-1; D remains unclear. The V end lost 5 bases, the J end lost 1 base, and 12 bases lay between the germline ends. This CDR3 comprises 15 residues. CDR1 is SGHAT, CDR2 FQNNGV, per germline. The DNA of the CDR3 is TGTGCCAGCAGCCCAACGACTGTTTCCTACAATGAGCAGTTCTTC. This translates into CASSPTTVSYNEQFF. The full variable domain, rest sourced from reference TRBV11-2 and TRBJ2-1, is EAGVAQSPRYKIIEKRQSVAFWCNPISGHATLYWYQQILGQGPKLLIQFQNNGVVDDSQLPKDRFSAERLKGVDSTLKIQPAKLEDSAVYLCASSPTTVSYNEQFFGPGTRLTVL.

The V gene is TRBV4-1, the J gene TRBJ1-1; D is possibly TRBD1 (6 bases). Between the trimmed V and J ends, which lost 3 bases and 2 bases, there was a span of 19 bases. CDR3 size: 17 residues. CDR1 is MGHRA and CDR2 is YSYEKL in the germline V gene. The DNA for the CDR3 is TGCGCCAGCAGCCAGTTAGTTAGGACAGCCTTAAACACTGAAGCTTTCTTT. Protein sequence: CASSQLVRTALNTEAFF.

CDR3 DNA sequence: TGTGCCAGCAACAGGAGGAACACCGGGGAGCTGTTTTTT. Translation gives CASNRRNTGELFF. The chain has TRBV9 and TRBJ2-2; D perhaps matches TRBD1 (5 bases). This CDR3 contains 13 residues. The germline gives CDR1 SGDLS, CDR2 YYNGEE. V was clipped by 6 bases and J by 1 base, with 7 bases between them.

The gene calls are TRBV9 and TRBJ2-3, with 8 bases lining up with TRBD2. After removal of 3 bases from V and 1 base from J, the junction contained 1 base not matched to a gene. The CDR3 is 14 amino acids. Per the germline V gene, CDR1 is SGDLS and CDR2 is YYNGEE. This CDR3 reads CASSGSGGTDTQYF. For the CDR3, the DNA is TGTGCCAGCAGCGGTAGCGGGGGCACAGATACGCAGTATTTT.

This chain uses TRBV28 with TRBJ2-3; D call uncertain. There are 14 residues in the CDR3. The V gene lost 0 bases and the J gene lost 1 base, with 5 bases spanning the gap. Germline V lookup: CDR1 MDHEN, CDR2 SYDVKM. CDR3 sequence: CASSLWGRTDTQYF. The CDR3 region has the DNA TGTGCCAGCAGTTTATGGGGCCGCACAGATACGCAGTATTTT.

This clone has just a few counts. The gene calls are TRBV7-2 and TRBJ2-1, with D possibly matching TRBD2 (5 bases). CDR1 is SGHTA and CDR2 is FQGNSA in the germline V gene. Trimming cost V 6 bases and J 3 bases, with 12 bases left between them. The CDR3 loop spans 14 amino acids. CDR3 sequence: CASRRTRDYNEQFF. The CDR3 region has the DNA TGTGCCAGCAGGCGAACTAGGGACTACAATGAGCAGTTCTTC.

The rearrangement joins TRBV10-3 to TRBJ2-5; 8 nucleotides align to TRBD2. Germline V lookup: CDR1 ENHRY, CDR2 SYGVKD. The CDR3 covers 15 residues. The trim removed 2 bases at V and 1 base at J, leaving 3 bases unmatched. The CDR3 here is CAISEVTSGQETQYF. The CDR3 nucleotides are TGTGCCATCAGTGAGGTAACTAGCGGCCAAGAGACCCAGTACTTC.

In regard to this clone: The same CDR3 arises from other DNA sequences in this sample as well. This chain links TRBV6-6 with TRBJ2-5; D is unresolved. Germline V CDR1 and CDR2: MNHNY, SVGAGI (reference sequence). The CDR3 is made up of 12 amino acids. Trimming removed 0 bases from V and 4 bases from J, with 3 bases in between. DNA of the CDR3: TGTGCCAGCAGTTACTCGAGAGAGACCCAGTACTTC. This sequence encodes CASSYSRETQYF.

This chain joins TRBV7-2 and TRBJ2-1; 7 bases fit TRBD1. Per the germline V gene, CDR1 is SGHTA and CDR2 is FQGNSA. This CDR3 has 15 amino acids. The trim removed 6 bases at V and 5 bases at J, leaving 10 bases unmatched. CDR3 sequence reads: CASRPSGQSHNEQFF. The CDR3 coding sequence is TGTGCCAGCAGACCTTCGGGACAGTCTCACAATGAGCAGTTCTTC.

The chain links TRBV5-4 to TRBJ2-2, with D perhaps matching TRBD2 (6 bases). Trimming removed 3 bases from V and 0 bases from J, with 15 bases in between. Germline V gives CDR1 SGHNT, CDR2 YYREEE (reference sequence). The CDR3 loop spans 17 amino acids. This chain's CDR3 is CASSWGAGFANTGELFF. Here the CDR3 DNA reads TGTGCCAGCAGCTGGGGAGCGGGTTTCGCGAACACCGGGGAGCTGTTTTTT.

This clone has just a few counts. The chain has TRBV12-2 and TRBJ2-5; the D call TRBD2 from the table was never checked on the DNA. The J call is doubtful: the DNA matches TRBJ2-7 better. TRBV12-2 is deemed a pseudogene. This CDR3 region has 14 residues. As DNA, the CDR3 is TGTGCAAGTCGCTTGTCTTCCGCTAGCAACGAGCAGTACTTC. Translated: CASRLSSASNEQYF.

The rearrangement uses TRBV7-2 and TRBJ1-1, with 7 bases aligning to TRBD1. The J segment lost 6 bases and the V segment lost 2 bases, leaving 0 bases of the junction unmatched. Germline V gene lookup returns CDR1 SGHTA and CDR2 FQGNSA. The CDR3 is 12 residues long. The CDR3 loop is CASSLTGAEAFF. The CDR3 DNA sequence: TGTGCCAGCAGCTTAACAGGGGCTGAAGCTTTCTTT.

The chain uses TRBV11-2 and TRBJ2-5; possible D gene TRBD1, 5 bases. The germline V gene encodes CDR1 SGHAT and CDR2 FQNNGV. The CDR3 spans 14 residues. The V end lost 5 bases, the J end lost 1 base, and 11 bases lay between the germline ends. This CDR3 is CASSLGLGQETQYF. In nucleotides, the CDR3 is TGTGCCAGCAGCCTGGGGCTCGGCCAAGAGACCCAGTACTTC.

This clone was detected only a few times. This rearrangement joins TRBV27 to TRBJ1-5; unclear D gene. V lost 9 bases and J 2 bases, leaving 8 bases between the germline ends. The CDR3 covers 12 residues. In germline, CDR1 is MNHEY, CDR2 SMNVEV (reference sequence). CDR3 nucleotides: TGTGCCAGTCAGGAGGGCAATCAGCCCCAGCATTTT. Its protein is CASQEGNQPQHF.

The J gene is TRBJ2-5, the V gene TRBV7-2, with 10 positions matching TRBD2. The V segment lost 3 bases and the J segment 4 bases; nucleotides outside the gene matches: 2. The CDR3 has 14 residues. CDR1 is SGHTA, CDR2 FQGNSA, per germline. This chain's CDR3 is CASSLGLALETQYF. The CDR3 nucleotides are TGTGCCAGCAGCTTGGGACTAGCGTTAGAGACCCAGTACTTC.

V gene TRBV5-6 combines with J gene TRBJ1-3, with D uncertain. Trimming pared 3 bases from V and 0 bases from J, leaving 16 bases between. The CDR3 loop spans 17 amino acids. Germline CDR1 SGHDT, CDR2 YYEEEE. The CDR3, as DNA: TGTGCCAGCAGCTCCGATCGTGACTGGAGCTCTGGAAACACCATATATTTT. Protein product: CASSSDRDWSSGNTIYF.

This clone was seen more than once but under ten times. Other DNA sequences in the same sample also yield this CDR3. The rearrangement uses TRBV11-2 and TRBJ2-5; 8 nucleotides align to TRBD1. Per germline, CDR1 SGHAT and CDR2 FQNNGV. The CDR3 is made up of 15 amino acids. V lost 3 bases, J lost 5 bases, and 8 bases stayed unmatched. The CDR3 loop reads CASSLGAGGRETQYF. The DNA of the CDR3 is TGTGCCAGCAGCTTGGGGGCAGGGGGCCGGGAGACCCAGTACTTC.

As regards this clone: The identical CDR3 is also encoded by other nucleotide sequences in the sample. The chain uses TRBV7-9 and TRBJ1-1; D might be TRBD1 (6 bases). Deletions cut 5 bases from V and 3 bases from J, with 10 bases between. Germline V gene data show CDR1 as SEHNR and CDR2 as FQNEAQ (reference sequence). CDR3 length equals 13 residues. The chain's CDR3 is CASSPQGDTEAFF. CDR3 DNA: TGTGCCAGCAGCCCACAGGGTGACACTGAAGCTTTCTTT.

The V call is TRBV28, the J call TRBJ1-5; no clear D. CDR3 length: 18 residues. In germline, CDR1 is MDHEN, CDR2 SYDVKM. The ends were cut back, 3 bases at V and 0 bases at J, with 18 bases in the middle. The CDR3 sequence: CASSLVRVKSYSNQPQHF. DNA of the CDR3: TGTGCCAGCAGTTTGGTGAGGGTCAAGTCTTATAGCAATCAGCCCCAGCATTTT.

V usage is TRBV5-1 and J usage is TRBJ1-1; possible D gene TRBD1, 6 bases. Germline V gene lookup returns CDR1 SGHRS and CDR2 YFSETQ. The CDR3 runs 15 residues. V was shortened by 4 bases and J by 4 bases, with 17 bases between the two germline ends. The CDR3 is CASSRENRESTEAFF. Written as DNA, the CDR3 is TGCGCCAGCAGCAGAGAAAACAGGGAATCCACTGAAGCTTTCTTT.

V usage is TRBV4-1 and J usage is TRBJ2-6, with D uncertain. V shed 1 base and J shed 0 bases, with 7 bases lying between them. The germline CDR1 and CDR2 sequences are MGHRA and YSYEKL. The CDR3 has 16 residues. The CDR3 sequence: CASSQGLSSGANVLTF. CDR3 sequence (DNA): TGCGCCAGCAGCCAAGGACTGAGCTCTGGGGCCAACGTCCTGACTTTC.

The chain uses TRBV27 and TRBJ2-6; D may be TRBD1 (6 bases). CDR3 length equals 16 residues. V was trimmed by 6 bases and J by 0 bases, leaving 12 bases between them. Germline V gene data show CDR1 as MNHEY and CDR2 as SMNVEV (reference sequence). In DNA, the CDR3 is TGTGCCAGCAGAACCGACAGGCTCTCTGGGGCCAACGTCCTGACTTTC. Its protein product is CASRTDRLSGANVLTF.